Presented here are 30 T cell receptor beta chains from one specimen sequenced in a study of CD8 T cells in ankylosing spondylitis. TCRdb redid the calling of the 5' RACE reads with MiXCR, one entry per CDR3 protein. The sample has under 170,000 distinct CDR3 sequences; around 42% are singletons. Sequencing was performed on synovial fluid, either unsorted or a sorted T cell fraction (not recorded which). These receptors originate from a male donor with ankylosing spondylitis.

V gene TRBV12-3 or TRBV12-4 combines with J gene TRBJ2-7; D not certain. V shed 4 bases and J shed 2 bases, with 12 bases lying between them. CDR3 length: 14 residues. The CDR3 sequence: CASSSPDRTYEQYF. The DNA for the CDR3 is TGTGCCAGCAGTTCCCCGGACCGCACCTACGAGCAGTACTTC.

This clonotype showed up just a few times. The chain carries TRBV7-9 and TRBJ1-4; 7 nucleotides line up with TRBD1. The CDR3 runs to 15 residues. Germline-derived CDR1 and CDR2 are SEHNR and FQNEAQ (reference sequence). Germline trimming cut 5 bases from V and 7 bases from J; bases unmatched to any gene: 10. CDR3 sequence reads: CASSVQGRSVEKLFF. The DNA of the CDR3 is TGTGCCAGCAGCGTACAGGGGAGGAGTGTTGAAAAACTGTTTTTT.

The genes are TRBV18 and TRBJ2-1; TRBD2 matches at 9 bases. The CDR3 is made up of 13 amino acids. J lost 6 bases, V lost 6 bases, and 3 bases had no gene match. Looked up from germline, CDR1 is KGHSH and CDR2 is LQKENI. The CDR3 here is CASSQTSGNEQFF. For the CDR3, the DNA is TGTGCCAGCTCGCAGACTAGCGGCAATGAGCAGTTCTTC.

J is TRBJ2-2 and V is TRBV5-1; D might be TRBD1 (5 bases). Germline CDR1 SGHRS, CDR2 YFSETQ. CDR3 length: 17 residues. The V end was cut by 4 bases, the J end by 0 bases, with 16 bases between. CDR3 coding DNA: TGCGCCAGCAGCCTGTTTCGCCCAGGGCCGAACACCGGGGAGCTGTTTTTT. This translates into CASSLFRPGPNTGELFF.

This clonotype turned up a few times. V and J are TRBV12-3 or TRBV12-4 and TRBJ2-2, with 10 bases fitting TRBD1. After removal of 6 bases from V and 10 bases from J, the junction contained 8 bases not matched to a gene. The CDR3 runs 14 residues. The CDR3 DNA reads TGTGCCAGCAGGCGGGGACAGGGGTTTTTGGAGCTGTTTTTT. It specifies CASRRGQGFLELFF.

V gene TRBV7-8 combines with J gene TRBJ2-6, with D perhaps TRBD1 (5 bases). The germline CDR1 and CDR2 sequences are SGHVS and FQNEAQ. V was pared by 0 bases and J by 0 bases, with 15 bases between. The length of the CDR3 is 19 residues. The CDR3 sequence is CASSLALGRANSGANVLTF. DNA of the CDR3: TGTGCCAGCAGCTTAGCGCTCGGCAGGGCCAACTCTGGGGCCAACGTCCTGACTTTC.

V and J are TRBV4-2 and TRBJ2-5; D is perhaps TRBD2 (6 bases). Trimming pared 1 base from V and 5 bases from J, leaving 20 bases between. The CDR3 has 17 residues. From germline, CDR1 is LGHNA and CDR2 YNFKEQ. CDR3 nucleotides: TGTGCCAGCAGCCAAGGGGTCCGGGTGGAGGGCGGTGAGACCCAGTACTTC. Translation gives CASSQGVRVEGGETQYF.

This clonotype has only a few counts. The chain is built from TRBV5-1 and TRBJ1-1; D uncertain. CDR3 size: 13 residues. Trimming removed 2 bases from V and 5 bases from J, with 10 bases in between. CDR1 SGHRS and CDR2 YFSETQ come from the germline V gene. The CDR3 nucleotides read TGCGCCAGCAGCTTTGGAGGACGAACTGAAGCTTTCTTT. Translating it yields CASSFGGRTEAFF.

This clonotype appeared a few times. The chain recombines TRBV18 with TRBJ1-5; D is possibly TRBD1 (5 bases). V shed 4 bases and J shed 6 bases, with 16 bases lying between them. There are 15 residues in the CDR3. Germline V gene sequence: CDR1 KGHSH, CDR2 LQKENI. The CDR3: CASSLRQGTVQPQHF. The CDR3 coding sequence is TGTGCCAGCTCACTCAGGCAGGGTACGGTTCAGCCCCAGCATTTT.

The table lists this clonotype with a few counts. This chain connects TRBV2 to TRBJ1-1, with D unclear. Germline lookup yields CDR1 SNHLY and CDR2 FYNNEI. The CDR3 is 12 residues long. Deletions cut 6 bases from V and 5 bases from J, with 10 bases between. CDR3 amino acids: CASRGISTEAFF. CDR3 DNA sequence: TGTGCCAGCAGGGGAATTTCGACTGAAGCTTTCTTT.

The gene calls are TRBV6-6 and TRBJ2-7, with D uncertain. The CDR3 length is 12 residues. Between the trimmed V and J ends, which lost 8 bases and 0 bases, there was a span of 8 bases. Germline V gene sequence: CDR1 MNHNY, CDR2 SVGAGI (reference sequence). CDR3 sequence reads: CASSWDSYEQYF. In DNA form, the CDR3 reads TGTGCCAGCTCCTGGGACTCCTACGAGCAGTACTTC.

The chain employs TRBV28 and TRBJ2-7, with 10 bases aligning to TRBD2. CDR3 size: 17 residues. V was clipped by 2 bases and J by 3 bases; unmatched bases: 10. Per germline, CDR1 MDHEN and CDR2 SYDVKM. The CDR3 loop is CASSLPGSSGSHYEQYF. CDR3 bases: TGTGCCAGCAGTTTACCGGGATCTAGCGGGAGTCACTACGAGCAGTACTTC.

The chain links TRBV7-4 to TRBJ1-1; possible D gene TRBD1, 5 bases. This CDR3 has 16 residues. V was clipped by 5 bases and J by 4 bases, with 20 bases between them. Germline V gene lookup returns CDR1 SGHVT and CDR2 SQSDAQ. The CDR3 DNA sequence: TGTGCCAGCAGCACACACCCCCGCGGCAGGGCCACTGAAGCTTTCTTT. Its translation: CASSTHPRGRATEAFF.

The chain is built from TRBV14 and TRBJ2-6; D is uncertain. This CDR3 is 18 amino acids long. Germline assignment: CDR1 SGHDN and CDR2 FVKESK. V gave up 0 bases and J gave up 0 bases, with 12 bases separating them. Here the CDR3 DNA reads TGTGCCAGCAGCCAAGACGGAGATTACAGCTCTGGGGCCAACGTCCTGACTTTC. As protein: CASSQDGDYSSGANVLTF.

This clonotype was observed many times. The rearrangement uses TRBV4-1 and TRBJ2-7, with D maybe TRBD1 (5 bases). This CDR3 is built from 14 residues. The V and J ends lost 1 base and 2 bases respectively, with 9 bases between them. From germline, CDR1 is MGHRA and CDR2 YSYEKL. The CDR3 nucleotides read TGCGCCAGCAGCCAAGTTGGGGCAGCCTACGAGCAGTACTTC. Its translation is CASSQVGAAYEQYF.

The J gene is TRBJ1-5, the V gene TRBV18, with unresolved D. The V gene lost 3 bases and the J gene lost 3 bases, with 9 bases spanning the gap. The CDR3 runs 14 residues. The germline V gene encodes CDR1 KGHSH and CDR2 LQKENI. The DNA of the CDR3 is TGTGCCAGCTCACCGGCAGGACTCAATCAGCCCCAGCATTTT. Translation: CASSPAGLNQPQHF.

The chain employs TRBV2 and TRBJ2-7; D might be TRBD1 (6 bases). The V gene's germline CDR1 is SNHLY and CDR2 FYNNEI. This CDR3 contains 15 residues. Between the trimmed V and J ends, which lost 6 bases and 2 bases, there was a span of 17 bases. The CDR3 nucleotides are TGTGCCAGCAGAGACGAACAGGGCGGACCCTACGAGCAGTACTTC. This sequence encodes CASRDEQGGPYEQYF.

This clonotype turned up a few times. The rearrangement links TRBV5-1 to TRBJ1-1; perhaps TRBD1 as D (5 bases). Germline-derived CDR1 and CDR2 are SGHRS and YFSETQ. Trimming took off 5 bases at V and 3 bases at J, with 11 bases between the two ends. There are 13 residues in the CDR3. The CDR3 spells CASRRGDYTEAFF. Here the CDR3 DNA reads TGCGCCAGCAGGCGGGGGGATTACACTGAAGCTTTCTTT.

This clonotype was counted a few times. The V and J genes are TRBV5-6 and TRBJ1-1; D call uncertain. The ends were cut back, 0 bases at V and 7 bases at J, with 7 bases in the middle. There are 12 residues in the CDR3. Looked up from germline, CDR1 is SGHDT and CDR2 is YYEEEE. The CDR3 DNA reads as TGTGCCAGCAGCTTGGCCGCCGGTGAAGCTTTCTTT. It is translated as CASSLAAGEAFF.

The genes are TRBV20-1 and TRBJ2-5, with 9 bases aligning to TRBD1. The ends lost 6 bases at V and 2 bases at J; junction bases unmatched: 4. The CDR3 has 13 residues. CDR1 and CDR2 (germline): DFQATT, SNEGSKA (reference sequence). CDR3 nucleotides: TGCAGTGCCCCGGGACAGGGTCAAGAGACCCAGTACTTC. It yields the protein CSAPGQGQETQYF.

This clonotype has ten or more counts. The rearrangement links TRBV20-1 to TRBJ1-5; tentative D call: TRBD1 (5 bases). The germline CDR1 and CDR2 sequences are DFQATT and SNEGSKA (reference sequence). The CDR3 consists of 15 residues. V was trimmed by 3 bases and J by 6 bases, leaving 18 bases between them. The CDR3 region has the DNA TGCAGTGCTAGCGATCCCCGGGGGGAGAGTCAGCCCCAGCATTTT. Amino acid sequence: CSASDPRGESQPQHF.

The chain links TRBV18 to TRBJ2-1; the D gene is possibly TRBD2 (6 bases). The CDR3 contains 16 residues. Germline assignment: CDR1 KGHSH and CDR2 LQKENI. V was cut by 4 bases and J by 7 bases, with 20 bases left in between. Here the CDR3 DNA reads TGTGCCAGCTCACGGTATGCACGGACTACCCATAATGAGCAGTTCTTC. Translation gives CASSRYARTTHNEQFF.

This clonotype was counted many times. The chain uses TRBV5-1 and TRBJ1-5; D uncertain. Germline V lookup: CDR1 SGHRS, CDR2 YFSETQ. Deletions cut 3 bases from V and 3 bases from J, with 7 bases between. CDR3 length: 13 residues. The CDR3 DNA is TGCGCCAGCAGCTCGGAGGTCAATCAGCCCCAGCATTTT. Its protein product is CASSSEVNQPQHF.

This clonotype was seen repeatedly, ten times or more. CDR3 amino acids: CASRFSGGGIQETQYF. In DNA, the CDR3 is TGTGCCAGCAGATTCAGCGGGGGGGGTATTCAAGAGACCCAGTACTTC. The J gene is TRBJ2-5, the V gene TRBV5-6; TRBD2 matches 10 bases. Germline V gives CDR1 SGHDT, CDR2 YYEEEE. The ends lost 5 bases at V and 2 bases at J; junction bases unmatched: 9. The CDR3 has 16 residues.

The CDR3 loop reads CASSIGTSGRVTYNEQFF. The DNA for the CDR3 is TGTGCCAGCAGCATAGGGACTAGCGGGAGAGTCACCTACAATGAGCAGTTCTTC. The J gene is TRBJ2-1, the V gene TRBV12-3 or TRBV12-4, with TRBD2 identical over 14 bases. The CDR3 spans 18 residues. After removal of 6 bases from V and 2 bases from J, the junction contained 9 bases not matched to a gene.

The chain uses TRBV7-8 and TRBJ2-3; 9 bases are shared with TRBD2. Germline CDR1 reads SGHVS; CDR2 reads FQNEAQ. J lost 4 bases, V lost 6 bases, and 11 bases had no gene match. This CDR3 region has 16 residues. This CDR3 reads CASRPRVAGVADTQYF. Here the CDR3 DNA reads TGTGCCAGCAGGCCCCGGGTAGCGGGAGTCGCAGATACGCAGTATTTT. Combining the CDR3 with reference TRBV7-8 and TRBJ2-3 gives the whole variable domain GAGVSQSPRYKVAKRGQDVALRCDPISGHVSLFWYQQALGQGPEFLTYFQNEAQLDKSGLPSDRFFAERPEGSVSTLKIQRTQQEDSAVYLCASRPRVAGVADTQYFGPGTRLTVL.

Only a few counts were recorded for this clonotype. The chain links TRBV7-3 to TRBJ2-3, with 10 bases aligning to TRBD2. Looked up from germline, CDR1 is SGHTA and CDR2 is FQGTGA. V was clipped by 6 bases and J by 1 base; unmatched bases: 4. This CDR3 is 15 amino acids long. This CDR3 reads CASSRGTSGTDTQYF. The CDR3 nucleotides are TGTGCCAGCAGTCGCGGGACTAGCGGCACAGATACGCAGTATTTT.

The rearrangement joins TRBV28 to TRBJ2-2, with TRBD1 matching over 7 bases. Germline CDR1 and CDR2: MDHEN and SYDVKM. V trimming: 10 bases; J trimming: 0 bases; junction bases outside the gene matches: 8. The CDR3 has 15 amino acids. The CDR3 region is CAIKTGESNTGELFF. CDR3 nucleotides: TGTGCCATCAAAACAGGGGAGTCGAACACCGGGGAGCTGTTTTTT.

To note about this clonotype: An end of the junction differs from the germline gene, which may be a read error. The chain couples TRBV10-3 to TRBJ2-7; a possible D gene is TRBD2 (6 bases). The CDR3 is 13 residues long. Germline CDR1 and CDR2: ENHRY and SYGVKD. The CDR3: CATSRRVPYEQYF. The DNA for the CDR3 is TGTGCCACCAGTAGGAGGGTCCCCTACGAGCAGTACTTC.

This clonotype was observed a few times. The rearrangement uses TRBV30 and TRBJ2-5; tentative D call: TRBD2 (5 bases). Between the trimmed V and J ends, which lost 2 bases and 5 bases, there was a span of 12 bases. CDR3 size: 13 residues. Germline V gives CDR1 GTSNPN, CDR2 SVGIG (reference sequence). The CDR3 DNA reads TGTGCCTGGAGTACAGAAGGCGGGGAGACCCAGTACTTC. It specifies CAWSTEGGETQYF. Looking up the rest from reference TRBV30 and TRBJ2-5 gives the full variable domain: SQTIHQWPATLVQPVGSPLSLECTVEGTSNPNLYWYRQAAGRGLQLLFYSVGIGQISSEVPQNLSASRPQDRQFILSSKKLLLSDSGFYLCAWSTEGGETQYFGPGTRLLVL.